Listed here are 5 T cell receptor beta chains from one sample, sequenced in a study of cytomegalovirus exposure and HLA in healthy donors. Use of 60 Vbeta and 13 Jbeta primers characterized the PCR. Profiled with immunoSEQ multiplex PCR; TCRdb holds only in-frame clones, not every one. The sample lists about 110,000 clones, 65% to 80% seen once, with about 5.2% in the top ten. Sequences were obtained from PBMCs. The receptors were gathered from a female donor in good health and CMV-seropositive.

Concerning this clone: At the DNA level, this CDR3 is encoded by other sequences in the same sample as well. This chain uses TRBV5-1 with TRBJ2-1; D perhaps matches TRBD1 (5 bases). Germline V gene sequence: CDR1 SGHRS, CDR2 YFSETQ. The CDR3 loop spans 15 amino acids. Trimming took off 0 bases at V and 0 bases at J, with 7 bases between the two ends. The CDR3 nucleotides read TGCGCCAGCAGCTTGGCAGGGATCTCCTACAATGAGCAGTTCTTC. It codes for CASSLAGISYNEQFF.

The rearrangement links TRBV5-1 to TRBJ2-3, with 7 bases matching TRBD1. This CDR3 region has 15 residues. With V trimmed by 0 bases and J by 7 bases, 8 bases remained unmatched. Germline CDR1 is SGHRS and CDR2 is YFSETQ. CDR3 sequence: CASSLGDSPPNTQYF. In nucleotides, the CDR3 is TGCGCCAGCAGCTTGGGGGACAGTCCGCCGAATACGCAGTATTTT.

The chain uses TRBV7-6 and TRBJ2-7; 11 nucleotides match TRBD1. The CDR3 sequence is 17 residues long. Per the germline V gene, CDR1 is SGHVS and CDR2 is FNYEAQ. V lost 3 bases, J lost 0 bases, and 7 bases stayed unmatched. This CDR3 reads CASSLTGQGASSYEQYF. In nucleotides, the CDR3 is TGTGCCAGCAGCTTGACTGGACAGGGGGCGAGCTCCTACGAGCAGTACTTC.

V gene TRBV6-5 combines with J gene TRBJ1-2; 7 positions match TRBD1. The trim removed 6 bases at V and 4 bases at J, leaving 11 bases unmatched. The CDR3 covers 15 residues. Germline CDR1 and CDR2: MNHEY and SVGAGI. This chain's CDR3 is CASSRRGDSIYGYTF. The DNA of the CDR3 is TGTGCCAGCAGCCGGCGGGGGGACAGTATCTATGGCTACACCTTC.

This clone was detected a few times. CDR3 protein: CASSLYGGETQYF. The DNA for the CDR3 is TGTGCCAGCAGTTTATACGGGGGAGAGACCCAGTACTTC. V gene TRBV27 combines with J gene TRBJ2-5; D is perhaps TRBD2 (6 bases). Germline values: CDR1 MNHEY, CDR2 SMNVEV (reference sequence). This CDR3 has 13 residues. The V end lost 1 base, the J end lost 4 bases, and 7 bases lay between the germline ends.